One and the same sample provided the 17 T cell receptor beta chains below, sequenced in a study of blood T cell repertoires in COVID-19 (TCRdb year 2020). Libraries were built with the immunoSEQ multiplex PCR assay. The table was pulled from immuneACCESS by TCRdb, which kept in-frame rearrangements only. Such tables lose some clones; where checked, under half of the loss comes from unresolved V genes, and the rest has no known cause. The sample table contains about 230,000 clones; only one count was recorded for approximately 84% of them. The biggest ten clones account for around 0.97% of the sample. The sample consisted of peripheral blood. The receptors come from a man between 40 and 49 years old with acute or convalescent COVID-19.

The chain's CDR3 is CASSVNSFTDTQYF. DNA for the CDR3: TGTGCCAGCAGCGTAAACAGCTTCACAGATACGCAGTATTTT. This chain links TRBV9 with TRBJ2-3, with D unresolved. There are 14 residues in the CDR3. The germline CDR1 and CDR2 sequences are SGDLS and YYNGEE. V was clipped by 1 base and J by 2 bases, with 8 bases between them.

This clone was detected a few times. CDR3 sequence: CASSLMMPHKQKETQYF. CDR3 nucleotides: TGTGCCAGCAGCTTAATGATGCCGCACAAACAAAAAGAGACCCAGTACTTC. The chain is built from TRBV7-9 and TRBJ2-5, with no clear D. Trimming stripped 2 bases from V and 3 bases from J, with 19 bases between. Germline loops: CDR1 SEHNR, CDR2 FQNEAQ (reference sequence). The CDR3 is 17 amino acids. Complete variable domain (other parts from reference TRBV7-9 and TRBJ2-5): DTGVSQNPRHKITKRGQNVTFRCDPISEHNRLYWYRQTLGQGPEFLTYFQNEAQLEKSRLLSDRFSAERPKGSFSTLEIQRTEQGDSAMYLCASSLMMPHKQKETQYFGPGTRLLVL.

The chain employs TRBV19 and TRBJ1-1; 11 nucleotides agree with TRBD1. With V trimmed by 1 base and J by 6 bases, 7 bases remained unmatched. This CDR3 spans 16 amino acids. Germline V gene sequence: CDR1 LNHDA, CDR2 SQIVND (reference sequence). The CDR3, as DNA: TGTGCCAGTAGTATAGGGACAGGGGGCCCCCGGTCTGAAGCTTTCTTT. It yields the protein CASSIGTGGPRSEAFF.

This chain joins TRBV19 and TRBJ2-1; TRBD2 aligns across 7 bases. This CDR3 spans 14 amino acids. The germline V gene has CDR1 LNHDA and CDR2 SQIVND (reference sequence). Unmatched junction bases numbered 3, after V lost 1 base and J lost 6 bases. The CDR3: CASSIAGTTNEQFF. The DNA of the CDR3 is TGTGCCAGTAGTATAGCGGGGACTACCAATGAGCAGTTCTTC.

V is TRBV6-1 and J is TRBJ1-2, with unresolved D. This CDR3 has 13 amino acids. Per the germline V gene, CDR1 is MNHNS and CDR2 is SASEGT. The V and J ends lost 0 bases and 4 bases respectively, with 6 bases between them. CDR3 coding DNA: TGTGCCAGCAGTGAAGCGAGTCTCTATGGCTACACCTTC. It codes for CASSEASLYGYTF.

The chain combines TRBV5-4 with TRBJ1-3; 7 bases agree with TRBD1. In germline, CDR1 is SGHNT, CDR2 YYREEE (reference sequence). Trimming cost V 4 bases and J 7 bases; bases outside gene matches: 5. This CDR3 has 13 amino acids. CDR3 nucleotide sequence: TGTGCCAGCAGCGCAGACAGGGAGAACACCATATATTTT. Protein: CASSADRENTIYF.

The chain recombines TRBV18 with TRBJ1-2; D possibly corresponds to TRBD1 (6 bases). Trimming stripped 3 bases from V and 6 bases from J, with 17 bases between. Germline CDR1 reads KGHSH; CDR2 reads LQKENI. This CDR3 contains 15 residues. CDR3 in amino acids: CASSPSTGGKNGYTF. CDR3 coding DNA: TGTGCCAGCTCACCTTCGACAGGAGGAAAAAATGGCTACACCTTC.

This chain uses TRBV19 with TRBJ1-4; 10 nucleotides line up with TRBD1. V shed 7 bases and J 6 bases; nucleotides not matched to a gene: 14. Germline values: CDR1 LNHDA, CDR2 SQIVND (reference sequence). The CDR3 runs to 17 residues. The CDR3 DNA follows: TGTGCCAGTATCCCGAGGGCTGCTGGGACAGGGGATGAAAAACTGTTTTTT. It specifies CASIPRAAGTGDEKLFF.

CDR3 loop: CSVSGGNNNEQFF. Here the CDR3 DNA reads TGCAGCGTTAGCGGGGGAAACAACAATGAGCAGTTCTTC. V usage is TRBV29-1 and J usage is TRBJ2-1; 8 bases map to TRBD2. The junction had 5 bases not matched to a gene; V was cut back by 5 bases and J by 5 bases. The length of the CDR3 is 13 residues. Germline V gives CDR1 SQVTM, CDR2 ANQGSEA.

This chain uses TRBV24-1 with TRBJ2-1; 10 bases fit TRBD1. Germline CDR1 and CDR2: KGHDR and SFDVKD. The CDR3 extends over 18 amino acids. The V and J ends lost 2 bases and 7 bases, in that order; junction bases with no gene match: 13. The DNA for the CDR3 is TGTGCCACCAGTGATTCTCTACCGGGACAGGGGCATGGGAATGAGCAGTTCTTC. It yields the protein CATSDSLPGQGHGNEQFF.

V is TRBV9 and J is TRBJ1-1, with 7 bases identical to TRBD1. This CDR3 region has 14 residues. V lost 4 bases and J lost 1; bases outside the gene matches: 4. Germline CDR1 and CDR2: SGDLS and YYNGEE. The CDR3 region has the DNA TGTGCCAGCAGCCCTAGACAGGGGAACACTGAAGCTTTCTTT. This codes for CASSPRQGNTEAFF.

CDR3 nucleotide sequence: TGTGCCAGCAGTTCAGGGGTAAAGGCGGACGAGCAGTACTTC. It is translated as CASSSGVKADEQYF. This sequence joins TRBV7-2 and TRBJ2-7; tentatively, D is TRBD1 (6 bases). The CDR3 extends over 14 amino acids. Germline V lookup: CDR1 SGHTA, CDR2 FQGNSA. V was clipped by 6 bases and J by 5 bases, with 17 bases between them. Filled out from reference TRBV7-2 and TRBJ2-7, the complete variable domain reads GAGVSQSPSNKVTEKGKDVELRCDPISGHTALYWYRQSLGQGLEFLIYFQGNSAPDKSGLPSDRFSAERTGGSVSTLTIQRTQQEDSAVYLCASSSGVKADEQYFGPGTRLTVT.

The chain is built from TRBV25-1 and TRBJ1-6, with a tentative D call TRBD1 (6 bases). Trimming took 6 bases from V and 0 from J, leaving 12 bases between them. The V gene's germline CDR1 is MGHDK and CDR2 SYGVNS. The CDR3 has 16 residues. CDR3 sequence reads: CASSWGPSSYNSPLHF. The CDR3 coding sequence is TGTGCCAGCAGCTGGGGGCCGAGCTCCTATAATTCACCCCTCCACTTT.

This chain links TRBV5-1 with TRBJ1-3, with D possibly TRBD1 on 5 matching bases. Per the germline V gene, CDR1 is SGHRS and CDR2 is YFSETQ. This CDR3 is 14 amino acids long. With 0 bases removed from V and 4 bases from J, the gap between germline ends came to 8 bases. The CDR3 nucleotides read TGCGCCAGCAGCTTGGACGGGGGAGGAAACACCATATATTTT. It yields the protein CASSLDGGGNTIYF.

CDR3 sequence (DNA): TGTGCCTCAAGGGAGGGGTCAGGAAACATTCAGTACTTC. As protein: CASREGSGNIQYF. The chain links TRBV5-4 to TRBJ2-4; 7 positions agree with TRBD2. V lost 10 bases, J lost 6 bases, and 10 bases stayed unmatched. Germline V gives CDR1 SGHNT, CDR2 YYREEE (reference sequence). This CDR3 comprises 13 residues.

CDR3 coding DNA: TGTGCCTGGAGTGTAGAACTAGCGGACAATGAGCAGTTCTTC. Its protein product is CAWSVELADNEQFF. This chain connects TRBV30 to TRBJ2-1; TRBD2 aligns across 8 bases. This CDR3 has 14 amino acids. Germline V gene lookup returns CDR1 GTSNPN and CDR2 SVGIG (reference sequence). V was pared by 0 bases and J by 5 bases, with 3 bases of the junction left unmatched.

This sequence joins TRBV3-1 (or the pseudogene TRBV3-2) and TRBJ2-7, with TRBD1 identical over 7 bases. Trimming took 4 bases from V and 2 from J; bases not matched to a gene: 5. The CDR3 length is 14 residues. Looked up from germline, CDR1 is LGHDT and CDR2 is YNNKEL (reference sequence). CDR3 in amino acids: CASSRAGGPYEQYF. The CDR3 DNA reads as TGTGCCAGCAGCCGGGCAGGGGGACCCTACGAGCAGTACTTC.